The following is a TCR beta chain sequence with its context. This clonotype was seen ten or more times. Its antigen is still unknown. Qualities for individual bases were not recorded, and no much larger clone is one base off. The CDR3 contains 13 residues, cysteine and phenylalanine counted. Only CDR3 DNA remains: 39 bases, in frame from the first base. CDR1 and CDR2 were assigned from the germline V gene as SGDLS and YYNGEE. Libraries came from PCR. The listed sequencing device is Illumina HiSeq 2500. TCRdb cleaned the public reads at Q25 with fastp, built clones with MiXCR and kept in-frame beta chains. One record per CDR3 amino acid sequence lists the most common genes and DNA. This sample holds about 2,300 distinct CDR3 sequences; approximately 8% were observed only once. Approximately 33% of the sample is taken by the ten largest. This specimen belongs to a study of CXCR3 chemokines and chemotherapy response in bladder cancer (dated by TCRdb to between 2021 and 2024). Describing the broader study: The study set out to examine whether the activity of the CXCR3 chemokine system within tumors predicted response to chemotherapy in human bladder cancer.

This specimen was collected from a patient whose treatment included neoadjuvant chemotherapy. The chain couples TRBV9 to TRBJ2-1; the D gene cannot be resolved reliably. This TCR derives from a human donor with bladder cancer that responded to neoadjuvant chemotherapy. CDR3 reads: CASSKGSYNEQFF. The DNA sequence reads TGTGCTAGCTCCAAGGGTTCCTACAATGAGCAGTTCTTC.